One sample yielded the 19 T cell receptor beta chains listed below, sequenced in a study of cytomegalovirus exposure and HLA in healthy donors. The study ran its PCR with 60 Vbeta and 13 Jbeta primers. The protocol was immunoSEQ multiplex PCR, while the TCRdb copy is restricted to in-frame clones and leaves out a portion. This table has 85,000 to 110,000 clones, around 82% appearing once. Sequencing input: PBMCs. Every receptor here comes from a woman under 30 in good health and CMV-seropositive.

The genes are TRBV12-5 and TRBJ1-1; D not resolved. The CDR3 is 15 residues long. CDR1 is LGHNT and CDR2 is FRNRAP in the germline V gene. Trimming took 3 bases from V and 0 from J, leaving 11 bases between them. CDR3 residues: CASGFGLELNTEAFF. The CDR3 DNA is TGTGCTAGTGGTTTTGGTCTAGAATTGAACACTGAAGCTTTCTTT.

This clone was seen just once. The chain uses TRBV6-5 and TRBJ2-5; 10 positions agree with TRBD2. V was clipped by 2 bases and J by 1 base; unmatched bases: 4. This CDR3 is built from 16 residues. Germline CDR1 is MNHEY and CDR2 is SVGAGI. This CDR3 is CASSYRSSGGQETQYF. CDR3 bases: TGTGCCAGCAGTTACCGGTCTAGCGGGGGCCAAGAGACCCAGTACTTC.

The chain recombines TRBV27 with TRBJ2-7; 7 nucleotides agree with TRBD1. Germline V gene data show CDR1 as MNHEY and CDR2 as SMNVEV (reference sequence). The CDR3 sequence is 12 residues long. V lost 6 bases and J lost 4; bases outside the gene matches: 3. CDR3 nucleotides: TGTGCCAGCAGCTCGGGACAGTACGAGCAGTACTTC. Its protein is CASSSGQYEQYF.

This clone has more than one count but fewer than ten. V gene TRBV4-1 combines with J gene TRBJ1-1; maybe TRBD1 (6 bases). The CDR3 is made up of 14 amino acids. CDR1 is MGHRA and CDR2 is YSYEKL in the germline V gene. The V end lost 4 bases, the J end lost 8 bases, and 17 bases lay between the germline ends. CDR3 nucleotide sequence: TGCGCCAGCAGCCTCCGGGACACACCTTGGGAAGCTTTCTTT. This translates into CASSLRDTPWEAFF.

The chain joins TRBV6-5 to TRBJ1-1, with D uncertain. Germline assignment: CDR1 MNHEY and CDR2 SVGAGI. The CDR3 covers 15 residues. The V end lost 7 bases, the J end lost 1 base, and 16 bases lay between the germline ends. In DNA, the CDR3 is TGTGCCAGCACCGCCCCGGGAAGATCGAACACTGAAGCTTTCTTT. It encodes CASTAPGRSNTEAFF.

The rearrangement links TRBV18 to TRBJ2-2, with 10 bases matching TRBD1. The germline gives CDR1 KGHSH, CDR2 LQKENI. CDR3 length equals 16 residues. Trimming took 4 bases from V and 2 from J; bases not matched to a gene: 4. DNA of the CDR3: TGTGCCAGCTCACGACAGACAGGGGGCAACACCGGGGAGCTGTTTTTT. Its protein product is CASSRQTGGNTGELFF.

The chain joins TRBV6-1 to TRBJ1-5; TRBD1 matches 9 bases. This CDR3 region has 17 residues. The germline V gene encodes CDR1 MNHNS and CDR2 SASEGT. The V gene end was trimmed by 4 bases and the J gene end by 4 bases; junction bases not matched to a gene: 11. CDR3 residues: CASSAEGTGRANQPQHF. The CDR3 DNA is TGTGCCAGCAGTGCCGAAGGGACAGGGCGGGCGAATCAGCCCCAGCATTTT.

The gene calls are TRBV28 and TRBJ2-7; TRBD1 matches 8 bases. Trimming took 6 bases from V and 3 from J; bases not matched to a gene: 10. CDR1 is MDHEN and CDR2 is SYDVKM in the germline V gene. CDR3 size: 15 residues. CDR3 nucleotide sequence: TGTGCCAGCAGCCTGTCCGGGACAGGTATCTACGAGCAGTACTTC. It translates to CASSLSGTGIYEQYF.

The chain joins TRBV13 to TRBJ1-5, with D possibly being TRBD1 (6 bases). The CDR3 sequence is 15 residues long. CDR1 and CDR2 from the germline V gene are PRHDT and FYEKMQ (reference sequence). The V end was cut by 3 bases, the J end by 0 bases, with 9 bases between. The CDR3 here is CASSFTGYSNQPQHF. The DNA of the CDR3 is TGTGCCAGCAGCTTTACAGGGTATAGCAATCAGCCCCAGCATTTT.

This clone was seen more than once but under ten times. The chain uses TRBV28 and TRBJ1-4, with a possible D match to TRBD1 (5 bases). The length of the CDR3 is 15 residues. Germline CDR1 reads MDHEN; CDR2 reads SYDVKM. V shed 8 bases and J shed 4 bases, with 17 bases lying between them. The CDR3 loop is CASHEFSGGNEKLFF. In DNA, the CDR3 is TGTGCCAGCCATGAATTTTCGGGGGGTAATGAAAAACTGTTTTTT.

This clone was counted between two and nine times. The genes are TRBV2 and TRBJ1-1; D is ambiguous. Trimming removed 4 bases at V and 8 bases at J, with 8 bases between. CDR1 and CDR2 from the germline V gene are SNHLY and FYNNEI. This CDR3 has 11 residues. The CDR3: CASSAVTEAFF. Written as DNA, the CDR3 is TGTGCCAGCAGTGCAGTAACCGAAGCTTTCTTT.

This clone was picked up a small number of times. The gene calls are TRBV25-1 and TRBJ2-1; maybe TRBD1 (5 bases). V was cut by 2 bases and J by 7 bases, with 12 bases left in between. The CDR3 loop spans 14 amino acids. The germline CDR1 and CDR2 sequences are MGHDK and SYGVNS. Here the CDR3 reads CASSEKGRLNEQFF. DNA of the CDR3: TGTGCCAGCAGTGAAAAGGGGCGGCTTAATGAGCAGTTCTTC.

The chain links TRBV21-1 to TRBJ2-3; the listed D gene, TRBD2, was not tested against the DNA. TRBV21-1 is labeled a pseudogene. The CDR3 is 17 amino acids. The CDR3 DNA sequence: TGTGCCAGCAGCAAAGAAAGGCGACTAGCGAGTCCAGATACGCAGTATTTT. It translates to CASSKERRLASPDTQYF.

This chain connects TRBV18 to TRBJ1-2; no clear D gene. Trimming took off 0 bases at V and 2 bases at J, with 19 bases between the two ends. The CDR3 loop spans 18 amino acids. Germline CDR1 KGHSH, CDR2 LQKENI. In DNA form, the CDR3 reads TGTGCCAGCTCACCACCCGGCGGCAGAACCTCCCCAAACTATGGCTACACCTTC. Amino acids: CASSPPGGRTSPNYGYTF.

There are a few counts of this clone. V gene TRBV27 combines with J gene TRBJ2-5; 9 bases align to TRBD1. This CDR3 is built from 19 residues. Germline V CDR1 and CDR2: MNHEY, SMNVEV (reference sequence). Trimming took 5 bases from V and 5 from J; bases not matched to a gene: 21. CDR3 protein: CASSSPGTGSPLLRETQYF. The CDR3 DNA reads as TGTGCCAGCAGTAGCCCCGGGACAGGGTCACCCCTACTACGTGAGACCCAGTACTTC.

The chain joins TRBV6-5 to TRBJ1-2; tentatively, D is TRBD1 (5 bases). V shed 6 bases and J shed 1 base, with 9 bases lying between them. The CDR3 loop spans 13 amino acids. Germline V gene lookup returns CDR1 MNHEY and CDR2 SVGAGI. This chain's CDR3 is CASRTAVNYGYTF. The CDR3 region has the DNA TGTGCCAGCAGGACAGCTGTTAACTATGGCTACACCTTC.

In this sample, this clone turned up many times. V gene TRBV2 combines with J gene TRBJ2-5; D possibly corresponds to TRBD2 (5 bases). From germline, CDR1 is SNHLY and CDR2 FYNNEI. The CDR3 totals 14 residues. V shed 6 bases and J shed 2 bases, with 13 bases lying between them. The CDR3 loop reads CASREGVGQETQYF. The CDR3 DNA is TGTGCCAGCAGAGAGGGTGTGGGACAAGAGACCCAGTACTTC.

CDR3 sequence: CASTSVYEQYF. CDR3 nucleotide sequence: TGTGCCAGCACTTCAGTCTACGAGCAGTACTTC. V usage is TRBV6-6 and J usage is TRBJ2-7, with D uncertain. The CDR3 totals 11 residues. V was shortened by 7 bases and J by 3 bases, with 7 bases between the two germline ends. Per the germline V gene, CDR1 is MNHNY and CDR2 is SVGAGI (reference sequence).

The chain employs TRBV27 and TRBJ2-7, with 7 bases lining up with TRBD2. Germline CDR1 and CDR2: MNHEY and SMNVEV (reference sequence). V lost 2 bases, J lost 2 bases, and 6 bases stayed unmatched. The CDR3 extends over 15 amino acids. The CDR3 DNA sequence: TGTGCCAGCAGTTTACGCGGGAGCCTTACCTACGAGCAGTACTTC. This codes for CASSLRGSLTYEQYF.